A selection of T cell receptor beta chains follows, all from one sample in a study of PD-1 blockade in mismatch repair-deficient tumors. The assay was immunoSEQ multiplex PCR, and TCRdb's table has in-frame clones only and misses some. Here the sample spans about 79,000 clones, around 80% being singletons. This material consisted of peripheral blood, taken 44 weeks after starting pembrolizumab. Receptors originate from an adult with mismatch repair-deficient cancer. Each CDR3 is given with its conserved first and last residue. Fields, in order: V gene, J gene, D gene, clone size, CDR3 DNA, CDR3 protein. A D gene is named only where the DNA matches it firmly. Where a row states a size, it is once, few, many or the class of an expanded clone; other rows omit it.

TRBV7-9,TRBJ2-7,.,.,TGTGCCAGCAGCTTGGACCTGGCCTACGAGCAGTACTTC,CASSLDLAYEQYF
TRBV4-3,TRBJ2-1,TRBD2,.,TGCGCCAGCAGCTTCGGGACTAGCGGCAATGAGCAGTTCTTC,CASSFGTSGNEQFF
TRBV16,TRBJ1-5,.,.,TGTGCCAGCAGCCAGGTAGGGGGTAGTCAGCCCCAGCATTTT,CASSQVGGSQPQHF
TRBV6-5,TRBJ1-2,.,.,TGTGCCAGCAGACCACAGGGTGCTGGCTACACCTTC,CASRPQGAGYTF
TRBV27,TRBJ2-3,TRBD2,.,TGTGCCAGCGCTGCTCCACTAGCGAATACGCAGTATTTT,CASAAPLANTQYF
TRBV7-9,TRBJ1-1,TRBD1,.,TGTGCCAGCAGCGTCGGGACAGGGGGCTTTGGCACTGAAGCTTTCTTT,CASSVGTGGFGTEAFF
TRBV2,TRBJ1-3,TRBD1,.,TGTGCCAGCAGTGTGGGACAGACATACTCTGGAAACACCATATATTTT,CASSVGQTYSGNTIYF
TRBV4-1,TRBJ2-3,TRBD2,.,TGCGCCAGCAGCCAAGGGCCAGAGACTAGCAGTACTAGCACAGATACGCAGTATTTT,CASSQGPETSSTSTDTQYF
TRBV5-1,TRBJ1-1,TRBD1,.,TGCGCCAGCAGCCCGACCGGGACAGCAAAGGAAGCTTTCTTT,CASSPTGTAKEAFF
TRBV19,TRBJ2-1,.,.,TGTGCCAGTAGGGCTTACATAGGGAATGAGCAGTTCTTC,CASRAYIGNEQFF
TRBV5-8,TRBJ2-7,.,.,TGTGCCAGCAGCCATCTTAGCTCCTACGAGCAGTACTTC,CASSHLSSYEQYF
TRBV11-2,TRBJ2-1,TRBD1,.,TGTGCCAGTGGGGGACAGGTGGCCTACAATGAGCAGTTCTTC,CASGGQVAYNEQFF
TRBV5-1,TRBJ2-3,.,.,TGCGCCAGCAGCTTCGGGGATACGCAGTATTTT,CASSFGDTQYF
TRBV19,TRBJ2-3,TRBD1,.,TGTGCCAGTACCCTCAAGGGACAGATCACAGATACGCAGTATTTT,CASTLKGQITDTQYF
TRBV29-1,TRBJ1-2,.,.,TGCAGCGTTGAGCTAGCAGCTTATGGCTACACCTTC,CSVELAAYGYTF
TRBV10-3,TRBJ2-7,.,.,TGTGCCATCAGTGAACCAGGGCAATCCTACGAGCAGTACTTC,CAISEPGQSYEQYF
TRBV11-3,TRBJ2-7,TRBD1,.,TGTGCCAGCACCGGGACAGGGGTTATTCTCGAGCAGTACTTC,CASTGTGVILEQYF
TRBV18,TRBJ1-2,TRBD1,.,TGTGCCAGCTCACCATCCGGGACAGGGGGCCCCAGCTACTATGGCTACACCTTC,CASSPSGTGGPSYYGYTF
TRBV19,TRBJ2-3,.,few,TGTGCCAGTAGTGCCCACAGTGGAGGCACAGATACGCAGTATTTT,CASSAHSGGTDTQYF
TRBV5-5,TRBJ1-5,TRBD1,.,TGTGCCAGCAGCCTCACCCCGGGACAGTTTAGCAATCAGCCCCAGCATTTT,CASSLTPGQFSNQPQHF
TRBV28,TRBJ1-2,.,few,TGTGCCAGCGGGAACAGGGTCGGCTACACCTTC,CASGNRVGYTF
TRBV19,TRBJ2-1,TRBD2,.,TGTGCCACCTCGACGGGACTAGTCTGGGGAGAGCAGTTCTTC,CATSTGLVWGEQFF
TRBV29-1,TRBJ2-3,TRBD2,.,TGCAGCGTAGACGGACTAGCGGGAGAAACAGATACGCAGTATTTT,CSVDGLAGETDTQYF
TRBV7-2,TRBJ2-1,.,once,TGTGCCAGCAGCCCTCGACAGGGAGGGTCCAATGAGCAGTTCTTC,CASSPRQGGSNEQFF
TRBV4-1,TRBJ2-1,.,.,TGCGCCAGCAGCCAAGATGAGAGTACAGTCAACAATGAGCAGTTCTTC,CASSQDESTVNNEQFF
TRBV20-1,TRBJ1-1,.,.,TGCAGTGCTAGAGGTAGCGCTGAAGCTTTCTTT,CSARGSAEAFF
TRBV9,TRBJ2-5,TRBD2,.,TGTGCCAGCAGCCCTACCGGGACTAGCGGGAGGATTCAGGGCGAGACCCAGTACTTC,CASSPTGTSGRIQGETQYF
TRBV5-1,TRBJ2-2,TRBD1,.,TGCGCCAGCAGCTTGGCTCCGGGACAGGCGGCGAACACCGGGGAGCTGTTTTTT,CASSLAPGQAANTGELFF